These 6 T cell receptor beta chains were sequenced from one sample in a study of cytomegalovirus exposure and HLA in healthy donors. Measured with immunoSEQ multiplex PCR; TCRdb has only the in-frame clones, and not every one. The table lists around 70,000 clones, 85% to 95% of them singletons. Sequenced: PBMCs. The source is a man younger than 35 in good health and CMV-seropositive.

The chain carries TRBV10-1 and TRBJ2-7; D ambiguous. Trimming removed 7 bases from V and 6 bases from J, with 10 bases in between. Germline V gene sequence: CDR1 WNHNN, CDR2 SYGVQD (reference sequence). This CDR3 is built from 11 residues. CDR3 residues: CASNSLAEQYF. In DNA form, the CDR3 reads TGCGCCAGCAATAGCTTGGCCGAGCAGTACTTC.

This chain joins TRBV19 and TRBJ1-5; D perhaps matches TRBD1 (5 bases). The CDR3 covers 15 residues. V lost 6 bases to trimming and J lost 5 bases, with 17 bases between them. Germline assignment: CDR1 LNHDA and CDR2 SQIVND (reference sequence). CDR3 in amino acids: CASSRTGTPDQPQHF. The DNA of the CDR3 is TGTGCCAGTAGCCGAACAGGAACACCCGATCAGCCCCAGCATTTT. The full variable domain, rest sourced from reference TRBV19 and TRBJ1-5, is DGGITQSPKYLFRKEGQNVTLSCEQNLNHDAMYWYRQDPGQGLRLIYYSQIVNDFQKGDIAEGYSVSREKKESFPLTVTSAQKNPTAFYLCASSRTGTPDQPQHFGDGTRLSIL.

The chain's CDR3 is CALEAGVGILGAEAFF. The CDR3, as DNA: TGTGCCTTGGAAGCGGGCGTCGGAATCTTGGGAGCTGAAGCTTTCTTT. V and J are TRBV30 and TRBJ1-1, with no clear D. V was shortened by 7 bases and J by 6 bases, with 27 bases between the two germline ends. The germline V gene encodes CDR1 GTSNPN and CDR2 SVGIG (reference sequence). The CDR3 sequence is 16 residues long.

The rearrangement links TRBV9 to TRBJ2-5; D might be TRBD2 (6 bases). Germline V CDR1 and CDR2: SGDLS, YYNGEE. The CDR3 sequence is 16 residues long. V was shortened by 2 bases and J by 5 bases, with 19 bases between the two germline ends. CDR3 DNA: TGTGCCAGCAGCGTGGGGATAACGGGAGAGAGGGAGACCCAGTACTTC. Translating gives CASSVGITGERETQYF.

V and J are TRBV6-1 and TRBJ2-1, with 8 nucleotides matching TRBD1. Germline-derived CDR1 and CDR2 are MNHNS and SASEGT. The V segment lost 4 bases and the J segment 8 bases; nucleotides outside the gene matches: 10. The length of the CDR3 is 15 residues. CDR3 amino acids: CASSAQGAPFYEQFF. DNA for the CDR3: TGTGCCAGCAGTGCTCAGGGGGCCCCATTCTATGAGCAGTTCTTC.

The rearrangement joins TRBV10-3 to TRBJ2-7; 9 bases are shared with TRBD2. V lost 4 bases to trimming and J lost 6 bases; unmatched junction nucleotides: 10. CDR3 length: 15 residues. Per the germline V gene, CDR1 is ENHRY and CDR2 is SYGVKD. In nucleotides, the CDR3 is TGTGCCATCAGTGCCGTTGGGCGGGAGGGCTTCGAGCAGTACTTC. Its translation is CAISAVGREGFEQYF.